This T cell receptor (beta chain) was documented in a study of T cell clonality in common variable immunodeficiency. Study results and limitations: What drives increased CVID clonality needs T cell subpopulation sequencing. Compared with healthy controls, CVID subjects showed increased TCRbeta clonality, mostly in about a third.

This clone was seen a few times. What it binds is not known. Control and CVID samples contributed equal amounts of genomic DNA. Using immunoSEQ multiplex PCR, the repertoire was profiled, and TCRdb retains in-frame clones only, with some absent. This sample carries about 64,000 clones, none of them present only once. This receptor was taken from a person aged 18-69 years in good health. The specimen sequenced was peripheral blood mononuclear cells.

The part of the CDR3 DNA that was read is TGTGCCAGCAGTGTTTATAGGGACTACGAC. Protein product: CASSVYRDYD. The entire CDR3 protein is CASSVYRDYDYTF. The chain employs TRBV6-1 and TRBJ1-2; D is perhaps TRBD1 (5 bases). The CDR3 extends 3 residues past the end of the read, so its final part is completed from the germline J gene. Germline CDR1 is MNHNS and CDR2 is SASEGT. The CDR3 is made up of 13 amino acids.